This TCR beta chain comes out of a study of low-dose radiotherapy and immunotherapy resistance in tumors. Study-wide background: Fractions of 1 Gy went to Cohort 2 every two weeks, for 13 Gy over 26 weeks. The study gave patients oral aspirin 300 mg daily for four cycles from cycle 1 day 1.

Noted time point: before trial treatment. The therapy administered to donors comprised nivolumab, ipilimumab, aspirin, low-dose cyclophosphamide and low-dose radiotherapy. Priming of first-strand cDNA relied on TRAV- and TRBV-specific primers (covering alpha and beta chains). Amplification, which lasted around 18 PCR cycles, used a constant-region primer and V-primer adapter to amplify TCRs. Isolated mRNA was amplified by in vitro transcription. TCRdb re-analysed the reads in MiXCR, keeping a single row per CDR3 protein. The table has under 70,000 distinct CDR3 sequences, under 30% seen once. CDR1 is MDHEN, CDR2 SYDVKM, per germline. The CDR3 loop spans 15 amino acids. With 3 bases clipped from V and 8 bases from J, the junction kept 8 bases outside the gene matches. This clonotype was seen a handful of times.

The receptor was derived from a male donor with prostate cancer. The sequenced sample was PBMCs, obtained before treatment. This rearrangement joins TRBV28 to TRBJ1-4; 8 nucleotides match TRBD1. CDR3 DNA sequence: TGTGCCAGCAGTTTCCAGGACAGGGTTTACGAAAAACTGTTTTTT. Its translation is CASSFQDRVYEKLFF.